These 10 T cell receptor beta chains were all obtained from the same sample, sequenced in a study of a mutant IDH1 vaccine in newly diagnosed glioma. These TCRs' antigens remain unknown. Time point noted: week 35, safety follow-up. Every vaccine dose comprised 300 ug of mutant IDH1 20-mer peptide plus topical imiquimod. Profiled with immunoSEQ multiplex PCR; TCRdb holds only in-frame clones, not every one. The repertoire holds around 30,000 clones, with around 80% as singletons. This specimen was PBMCs, taken from a glioma patient whose treatment included an IDH1 peptide vaccine. These receptors originate from a woman in her late teens or twenties with glioma.

The chain uses TRBV7-2 and TRBJ1-2, with 9 bases that match TRBD1. Germline V gives CDR1 SGHTA, CDR2 FQGNSA. The trim removed 7 bases at V and 0 bases at J, leaving 15 bases unmatched. This CDR3 has 18 amino acids. For the CDR3, the DNA is TGTGCCAGCATCCGTACGCAAGGACAGGGGCCTCCTAACTATGGCTACACCTTC. Its translation is CASIRTQGQGPPNYGYTF.

Here the CDR3 DNA reads TGTGCCAGCTCACCGGGCAGGGGGCAGACGCCCCAGCATTTT. It translates to CASSPGRGQTPQHF. This sequence joins TRBV18 and TRBJ1-5; 8 bases are shared with TRBD1. This CDR3 has 14 residues. V shed 3 bases and J 9 bases; nucleotides not matched to a gene: 7. From germline, CDR1 is KGHSH and CDR2 LQKENI.

The chain combines TRBV27 with TRBJ2-5; 8 bases line up with TRBD1. CDR1 is MNHEY, CDR2 SMNVEV, per germline (reference sequence). Trimming removed 5 bases from V and 4 bases from J; junction bases left unmatched: 6. The CDR3 contains 14 residues. Here the CDR3 DNA reads TGTGCCAGCAGTACGGGACAGGCCGTAGAGACCCAGTACTTC. Residues: CASSTGQAVETQYF.

V usage is TRBV19 and J usage is TRBJ1-1; 8 bases are a match to TRBD1. The CDR3 is 16 residues long. J lost 0 bases, V lost 9 bases, and 12 bases had no gene match. Per germline, CDR1 LNHDA and CDR2 SQIVND (reference sequence). The CDR3 nucleotides are TGTGCCAGCAGAGAGGGACAGGACTTATTGAACACTGAAGCTTTCTTT. Its protein product is CASREGQDLLNTEAFF.

This clone turned up a few times. The chain carries TRBV19 and TRBJ1-2; TRBD1 might be the D (6 bases). The germline gives CDR1 LNHDA, CDR2 SQIVND (reference sequence). Trimming cost V 7 bases and J 13 bases, with 28 bases left between them. This CDR3 has 15 amino acids. The CDR3 DNA sequence: TGTGCCAGTAAAACATCGTCCGGGAACAGGGTCATGGGCACCTTC. Its translation: CASKTSSGNRVMGTF.

The V gene is TRBV29-1, the J gene TRBJ2-7; TRBD2 matches at 8 bases. V lost 7 bases to trimming and J lost 3 bases; unmatched junction nucleotides: 8. The CDR3 runs 13 residues. Germline CDR1 reads SQVTM; CDR2 reads ANQGSEA. CDR3 in DNA: TGCAGCGGAAGCGGGGGAATCTACTACGAGCAGTACTTC. Encoded protein: CSGSGGIYYEQYF.

V and J are TRBV7-9 and TRBJ1-1; 8 bases are shared with TRBD1. V lost 1 base, J lost 5 bases, and 3 bases stayed unmatched. This CDR3 is 14 amino acids long. CDR1 and CDR2 (germline): SEHNR, FQNEAQ (reference sequence). In DNA form, the CDR3 reads TGTGCCAGCAGCTTAGGGACAGGGTGGACTGAAGCTTTCTTT. This gives the protein CASSLGTGWTEAFF.

The CDR3 loop is CASSLGGINEKLFF. DNA of the CDR3: TGCGCCAGCAGCTTGGGGGGTATAAATGAAAAACTGTTTTTT. The chain is built from TRBV5-1 and TRBJ1-4; D is ambiguous. The CDR3 has 14 amino acids. V lost 0 bases and J lost 5, with 8 bases in between. Germline V CDR1 and CDR2: SGHRS, YFSETQ. Filled out from reference TRBV5-1 and TRBJ1-4, the complete variable domain reads KAGVTQTPRYLIKTRGQQVTLSCSPISGHRSVSWYQQTPGQGLQFLFEYFSETQRNKGNFPGRFSGRQFSNSRSEMNVSTLELGDSALYLCASSLGGINEKLFFGSGTQLSVL.

The V gene is TRBV12-5, the J gene TRBJ1-1; 8 nucleotides line up with TRBD1. CDR3 length equals 13 residues. Germline V gene sequence: CDR1 LGHNT, CDR2 FRNRAP. The J segment lost 5 bases and the V segment lost 6 bases, leaving 5 bases of the junction unmatched. CDR3 protein: CASGPGGRTEAFF. CDR3 DNA: TGTGCTAGTGGACCAGGGGGCCGGACTGAAGCTTTCTTT.

The V gene is TRBV7-9, the J gene TRBJ1-2; 8 bases agree with TRBD1. From germline, CDR1 is SEHNR and CDR2 FQNEAQ (reference sequence). The length of the CDR3 is 15 residues. J lost 3 bases, V lost 3 bases, and 6 bases had no gene match. CDR3 amino acids: CASSFDIRGHYGYTF. CDR3 nucleotide sequence: TGTGCCAGCAGCTTTGATATCAGGGGGCACTATGGCTACACCTTC. The full variable domain, in which reference TRBV7-9 and TRBJ1-2 provide the parts outside the CDR3, is DTGVSQNPRHKITKRGQNVTFRCDPISEHNRLYWYRQTLGQGPEFLTYFQNEAQLEKSRLLSDRFSAERPKGSFSTLEIQRTEQGDSAMYLCASSFDIRGHYGYTFGSGTRLTVV.